The 27 T cell receptor beta chains below were found in one sample sequenced in a study of a mutant IDH1 vaccine in newly diagnosed glioma. Measured with immunoSEQ multiplex PCR; TCRdb has only the in-frame clones, and not every one. In the table there are approximately 54,000 clones, roughly 80% of which are singletons. Time point described: baseline, week 1 (first vaccination visit). The treatment: pre-vaccination baseline after standard-of-care therapy. The source material was PBMCs, sampled from a glioma patient treated with radiotherapy, temozolomide or both. The receptor set was obtained from a man aged 18 to 29 with glioma.

The gene calls are TRBV4-2 and TRBJ1-2, with no clear D. Deletions cut 1 base from V and 0 bases from J, with 9 bases between. Germline V CDR1 and CDR2: LGHNA, YNFKEQ. This CDR3 is 15 amino acids long. CDR3 residues: CASSQGGRSNYGYTF. The CDR3 DNA reads as TGTGCCAGCAGCCAAGGAGGGCGTTCTAACTATGGCTACACCTTC.

In this sample, this clone is medium-sized. V is TRBV25-1 and J is TRBJ1-2; possible D gene TRBD1, 5 bases. CDR1 and CDR2 (germline): MGHDK, SYGVNS. The CDR3 spans 13 residues. The V end lost 7 bases, the J end lost 7 bases, and 16 bases lay between the germline ends. The chain's CDR3 is CASTGGILLGYTF. The CDR3 DNA sequence: TGTGCCAGCACCGGGGGTATACTTCTTGGCTACACCTTC.

This clone came up a few times. The V gene is TRBV27, the J gene TRBJ2-7, with D perhaps TRBD1 (5 bases). Looked up from germline, CDR1 is MNHEY and CDR2 is SMNVEV (reference sequence). The CDR3 length is 16 residues. Trimming left V 5 bases short and J 3 bases short, with 20 bases between. This CDR3 is CASSRQSTALHYEQYF. CDR3 nucleotides: TGTGCCAGCAGTCGACAGTCGACAGCCTTGCACTACGAGCAGTACTTC.

This sequence joins TRBV4-3 and TRBJ2-7, with 8 positions matching TRBD2. With 0 bases clipped from V and 1 base from J, the junction kept 2 bases outside the gene matches. The CDR3 has 15 residues. Germline CDR1 and CDR2: LGHNA and YSLEER. This chain's CDR3 is CASSQELAVSYEQYF. For the CDR3, the DNA is TGCGCCAGCAGCCAAGAACTAGCGGTTTCCTACGAGCAGTACTTC.

The chain combines TRBV6-5 with TRBJ2-1; 10 bases are a match to TRBD2. The CDR3 contains 13 residues. The V gene end was trimmed by 9 bases and the J gene end by 7 bases; junction bases not matched to a gene: 6. Germline V gene data show CDR1 as MNHEY and CDR2 as SVGAGI. CDR3 amino acids: CARDSGGSNEQFF. CDR3 nucleotides: TGTGCCAGAGATAGCGGGGGGAGTAATGAGCAGTTCTTC.

V is TRBV11-1 and J is TRBJ1-1; 7 bases align to TRBD1. Per germline, CDR1 SGHAT and CDR2 FQDESV (reference sequence). The CDR3 extends over 14 amino acids. V lost 5 bases, J lost 0 bases, and 3 bases stayed unmatched. The CDR3 loop is CASSADRVNTEAFF. In DNA form, the CDR3 reads TGTGCCAGCAGCGCCGACAGGGTGAACACTGAAGCTTTCTTT.

In its sample, this clone was seen a few times. The gene calls are TRBV6-5 and TRBJ1-2; no clear D gene. CDR1 and CDR2 (germline): MNHEY, SVGAGI. The CDR3 contains 15 residues. V lost 3 bases, J lost 3 bases, and 14 bases lay in between. CDR3 DNA sequence: TGTGCCAGCAGTTATTTGTCGTTCCTTGACTATGGCTACACCTTC. Amino acid sequence: CASSYLSFLDYGYTF.

The chain employs TRBV5-8 and TRBJ1-1; 7 positions match TRBD1. Germline CDR1 is SGHTS and CDR2 is YDEGEE. The CDR3 length is 17 residues. V dropped 3 bases and J dropped 4; count of bases not matched to a gene: 15. In nucleotides, the CDR3 is TGTGCCAGCAGCTCAGACCTAGCGACAGGGACCCTCACTGAAGCTTTCTTT. As protein: CASSSDLATGTLTEAFF. Together with reference TRBV5-8 and TRBJ1-1, the CDR3 gives the full variable domain: EAGVTQSPTHLIKTRGQQATLRCSPISGHTSVYWYQQALGLGLQFLLWYDEGEERNRGNFPPRFSGRQFPNYSSELNVNALELEDSALYLCASSSDLATGTLTEAFFGQGTRLTVV.

CDR3 nucleotide sequence: TGTGCCAGCAGCTACCTGTCGGTAACCGGGGAGCTGTTTTTT. It codes for CASSYLSVTGELFF. This chain links TRBV5-4 with TRBJ2-2; no definite D call. V was pared by 3 bases and J by 5 bases, with 11 bases between. The CDR3 spans 14 residues. Germline V gene sequence: CDR1 SGHNT, CDR2 YYREEE (reference sequence).

This chain links TRBV27 with TRBJ2-6, with a possible D match to TRBD1 (7 bases). CDR1 and CDR2 (germline): MNHEY, SMNVEV (reference sequence). The CDR3 is made up of 16 amino acids. V was shortened by 7 bases and J by 8 bases, with 21 bases between the two germline ends. CDR3 sequence (DNA): TGTGCCAGCACGTTCGGGAATCAGGGGGGAACCAACGTCCTGACTTTC. Protein sequence: CASTFGNQGGTNVLTF.

J is TRBJ2-5 and V is TRBV6-6; tentative D call: TRBD1 (5 bases). This CDR3 is built from 14 residues. Germline loops: CDR1 MNHNY, CDR2 SVGAGI (reference sequence). V was clipped by 2 bases and J by 4 bases, with 11 bases between them. CDR3 sequence: CASSYVIRGETQYF. DNA for the CDR3: TGTGCCAGCAGTTACGTTATTAGGGGAGAGACCCAGTACTTC.

This clone occurred once. This chain uses TRBV5-1 with TRBJ2-1, with 10 nucleotides matching TRBD2. Trimming took 1 base from V and 6 from J; bases not matched to a gene: 7. The germline V gene encodes CDR1 SGHRS and CDR2 YFSETQ. The CDR3 loop spans 16 amino acids. CDR3 region: CASSLSVLAGVNEQFF. The CDR3 DNA is TGCGCCAGCAGCTTGAGTGTGCTAGCGGGGGTCAATGAGCAGTTCTTC.

The chain employs TRBV30 and TRBJ2-5; TRBD2 matches at 10 bases. The CDR3 spans 13 residues. Per the germline V gene, CDR1 is GTSNPN and CDR2 is SVGIG (reference sequence). The trim removed 2 bases at V and 6 bases at J, leaving 3 bases unmatched. The CDR3 spells CAWSRAGGKTQYF. CDR3 nucleotide sequence: TGTGCCTGGAGTAGAGCGGGGGGGAAGACCCAGTACTTC.

CDR3 sequence (DNA): TGTGCCTGGAGCGTAACGGGACTAGCGGCCCAAGAGACCCAGTACTTC. Protein: CAWSVTGLAAQETQYF. The chain is built from TRBV30 and TRBJ2-5, with TRBD2 matching 11 bases. In germline, CDR1 is GTSNPN, CDR2 SVGIG (reference sequence). The CDR3 has 16 residues. J gave up 1 base and V 3 bases, and 7 bases lay outside the gene matches. The full variable domain, completed using reference TRBV30 and TRBJ2-5, is SQTIHQWPATLVQPVGSPLSLECTVEGTSNPNLYWYRQAAGRGLQLLFYSVGIGQISSEVPQNLSASRPQDRQFILSSKKLLLSDSGFYLCAWSVTGLAAQETQYFGPGTRLLVL.

This clone was detected only once. V is TRBV4-2 and J is TRBJ1-2, with 10 positions matching TRBD1. In germline, CDR1 is LGHNA, CDR2 YNFKEQ. The CDR3 runs 17 residues. Losses at the gene ends were 0 bases for V and 5 bases for J; bases not matched to a gene: 9. The CDR3 spells CASSQDGGQGNLYGYTF. The CDR3 DNA sequence: TGTGCCAGCAGCCAAGACGGGGGACAGGGGAATCTTTATGGCTACACCTTC.

CDR3 residues: CASSQDPWRGREKLFF. The CDR3, as DNA: TGTGCCAGCAGCCAAGATCCGTGGAGGGGGAGGGAAAAACTGTTTTTT. This sequence joins TRBV4-2 and TRBJ1-4; D is possibly TRBD1 (6 bases). CDR3 size: 16 residues. CDR1 and CDR2 from the germline V gene are LGHNA and YNFKEQ. With 0 bases removed from V and 8 bases from J, the gap between germline ends came to 16 bases.

This clone is classed as medium-sized. The chain couples TRBV27 to TRBJ1-5, with D perhaps matching TRBD1 (5 bases). Germline lookup yields CDR1 MNHEY and CDR2 SMNVEV (reference sequence). CDR3 length: 15 residues. Trimming shortened V by 6 bases and J by 0 bases, and 12 bases separated the two germline ends. CDR3 in amino acids: CASRLGTDSNQPQHF. The DNA for the CDR3 is TGTGCCAGCAGACTCGGGACGGATAGCAATCAGCCCCAGCATTTT.

The V and J genes are TRBV18 and TRBJ1-1, with a possible D match to TRBD1 (6 bases). V was shortened by 3 bases and J by 9 bases, with 14 bases between the two germline ends. Germline lookup yields CDR1 KGHSH and CDR2 LQKENI. The CDR3 spans 13 residues. The CDR3 coding sequence is TGTGCCAGCTCACCCCCCCCAGGGGTTAAAGCTTTCTTT. Translation: CASSPPPGVKAFF.

The genes are TRBV6-5 and TRBJ2-1; D possibly corresponds to TRBD2 (6 bases). Trimming pared 4 bases from V and 1 base from J, leaving 11 bases between. The germline V gene has CDR1 MNHEY and CDR2 SVGAGI. The CDR3 extends over 15 amino acids. The CDR3 loop is CASSFVAGSYNEQFF. The CDR3 nucleotides read TGTGCCAGCAGTTTTGTTGCGGGATCCTACAATGAGCAGTTCTTC.

The rearrangement joins TRBV25-1 to TRBJ1-2; D unresolved. Germline CDR1 MGHDK, CDR2 SYGVNS. V lost 2 bases, J lost 5 bases, and 24 bases lay in between. The CDR3 is 18 residues long. CDR3 protein: CASSEGEVPLPTSYGYTF. The CDR3 nucleotides read TGTGCCAGCAGTGAAGGGGAGGTCCCCCTCCCGACATCATATGGCTACACCTTC.

V and J are TRBV2 and TRBJ2-7; a possible D gene is TRBD1 (6 bases). Trimming took 6 bases from V and 0 from J, leaving 15 bases between them. The CDR3 spans 15 residues. CDR1 SNHLY and CDR2 FYNNEI come from the germline V gene. The DNA for the CDR3 is TGTGCCAGCAGGCCCAGGACAGCGGTCTCCTACGAGCAGTACTTC. Protein product: CASRPRTAVSYEQYF.

The table lists this clone with a few counts. The chain couples TRBV29-1 to TRBJ1-1; D is undetermined. Germline-derived CDR1 and CDR2 are SQVTM and ANQGSEA. The CDR3 sequence is 10 residues long. Trimming removed 7 bases from V and 3 bases from J, with 6 bases in between. The CDR3 DNA follows: TGCAGCGCTATGGACACTGAAGCTTTCTTT. Protein sequence: CSAMDTEAFF.

The chain combines TRBV6-6 with TRBJ1-2, with a possible D match to TRBD1 (6 bases). CDR3 length: 16 amino acids. Germline CDR1 and CDR2: MNHNY and SVGAGI (reference sequence). Trimming took off 5 bases at V and 1 base at J, with 17 bases between the two ends. This chain's CDR3 is CASSKTGSSGNYGYTF. In nucleotides, the CDR3 is TGTGCCAGCAGTAAAACAGGGTCGTCTGGTAACTATGGCTACACCTTC.

The rearrangement links TRBV7-8 to TRBJ1-4; weak D call: TRBD1 (6 bases). The V gene lost 5 bases and the J gene lost 5 bases, with 15 bases spanning the gap. The CDR3 length is 15 residues. The germline V gene encodes CDR1 SGHVS and CDR2 FQNEAQ. CDR3 sequence (DNA): TGTGCCAGCAGCGTAACACAGGGAAAGAATGAAAAACTGTTTTTT. This encodes CASSVTQGKNEKLFF.

The V and J genes are TRBV27 and TRBJ1-4; TRBD1 matches at 8 bases. CDR3 size: 16 residues. Trimming removed 3 bases from V and 3 bases from J; junction bases left unmatched: 6. In germline, CDR1 is MNHEY, CDR2 SMNVEV (reference sequence). CDR3 protein: CASSFGRGLANEKLFF. CDR3 coding DNA: TGTGCCAGCAGTTTCGGCAGGGGGCTGGCTAATGAAAAACTGTTTTTT.

The chain combines TRBV30 with TRBJ1-1, with 7 bases fitting TRBD1. The CDR3 consists of 14 residues. Per germline, CDR1 GTSNPN and CDR2 SVGIG (reference sequence). The V and J ends lost 4 bases and 1 base, in that order; junction bases with no gene match: 6. Written as DNA, the CDR3 is TGTGCCTGGACCATTGGACAGGCGAACACTGAAGCTTTCTTT. This codes for CAWTIGQANTEAFF.

The V gene is TRBV7-2, the J gene TRBJ1-2; the D gene is possibly TRBD1 (5 bases). The CDR3 sequence is 17 residues long. Trimming left V 1 base short and J 0 bases short, with 15 bases between. Germline V lookup: CDR1 SGHTA, CDR2 FQGNSA. CDR3 in DNA: TGTGCCAGCAGCTTAGAAGGTAACAGGAGAGCTAACTATGGCTACACCTTC. It encodes CASSLEGNRRANYGYTF.